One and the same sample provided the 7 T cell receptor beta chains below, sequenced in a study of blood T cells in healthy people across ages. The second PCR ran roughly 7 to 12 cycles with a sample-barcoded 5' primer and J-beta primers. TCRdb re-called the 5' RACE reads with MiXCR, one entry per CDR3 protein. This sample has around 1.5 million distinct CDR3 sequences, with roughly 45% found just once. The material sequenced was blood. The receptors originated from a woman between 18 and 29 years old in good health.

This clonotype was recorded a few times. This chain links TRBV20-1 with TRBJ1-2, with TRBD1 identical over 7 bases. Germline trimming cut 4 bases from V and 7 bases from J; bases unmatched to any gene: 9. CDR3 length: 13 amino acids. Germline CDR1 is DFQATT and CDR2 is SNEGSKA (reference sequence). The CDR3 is CSAISGGQGGYTF. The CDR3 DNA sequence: TGCAGTGCTATTTCAGGGGGACAAGGTGGCTACACCTTC.

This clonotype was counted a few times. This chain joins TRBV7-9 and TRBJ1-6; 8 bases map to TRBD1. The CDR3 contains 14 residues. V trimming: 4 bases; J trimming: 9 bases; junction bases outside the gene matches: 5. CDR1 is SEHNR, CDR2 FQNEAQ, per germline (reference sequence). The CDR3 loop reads CASSWTGFGSPLHF. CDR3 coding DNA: TGTGCCAGCAGCTGGACAGGGTTCGGTTCACCCCTCCACTTT.

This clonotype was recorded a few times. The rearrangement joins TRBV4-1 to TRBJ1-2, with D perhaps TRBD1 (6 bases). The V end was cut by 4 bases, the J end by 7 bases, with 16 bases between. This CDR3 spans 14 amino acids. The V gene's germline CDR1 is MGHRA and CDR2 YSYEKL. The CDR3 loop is CASSRGVGGRGYTF. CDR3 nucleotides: TGCGCCAGCAGCCGTGGAGTCGGGGGCCGTGGCTACACCTTC.

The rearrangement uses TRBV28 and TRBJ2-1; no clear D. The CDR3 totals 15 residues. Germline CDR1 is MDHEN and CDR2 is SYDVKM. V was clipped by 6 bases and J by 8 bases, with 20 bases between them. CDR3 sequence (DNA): TGTGCCAGCAGATGGGAAGGCGCAAAGACGTATGAGCAGTTCTTC. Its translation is CASRWEGAKTYEQFF.

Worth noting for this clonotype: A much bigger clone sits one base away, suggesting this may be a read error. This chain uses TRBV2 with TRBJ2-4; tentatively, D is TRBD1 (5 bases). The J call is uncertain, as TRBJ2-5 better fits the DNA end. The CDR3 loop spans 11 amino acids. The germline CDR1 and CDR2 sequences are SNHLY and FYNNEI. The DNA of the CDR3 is TGTGCCAGCACCAGGGAAGAGACCCAGTACTTC. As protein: CASTREETQYF.

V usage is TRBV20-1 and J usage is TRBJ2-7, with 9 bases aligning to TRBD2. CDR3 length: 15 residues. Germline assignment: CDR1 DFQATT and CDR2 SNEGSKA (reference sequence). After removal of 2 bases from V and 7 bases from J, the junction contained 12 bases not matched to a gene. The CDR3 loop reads CSARRVSGGYNEQYF. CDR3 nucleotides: TGCAGTGCTAGAAGGGTTAGCGGGGGCTACAATGAGCAGTACTTC.

The CDR3, as DNA: TGCAGTGCTTACCGGGCCGCCCGGTCCGAGCAGTACTTC. Amino acid sequence: CSAYRAARSEQYF. The genes are TRBV20-1 and TRBJ2-7, with unresolved D. The CDR3 sequence is 13 residues long. Trimming cost V 5 bases and J 6 bases, with 17 bases left between them. The germline V gene has CDR1 DFQATT and CDR2 SNEGSKA (reference sequence).